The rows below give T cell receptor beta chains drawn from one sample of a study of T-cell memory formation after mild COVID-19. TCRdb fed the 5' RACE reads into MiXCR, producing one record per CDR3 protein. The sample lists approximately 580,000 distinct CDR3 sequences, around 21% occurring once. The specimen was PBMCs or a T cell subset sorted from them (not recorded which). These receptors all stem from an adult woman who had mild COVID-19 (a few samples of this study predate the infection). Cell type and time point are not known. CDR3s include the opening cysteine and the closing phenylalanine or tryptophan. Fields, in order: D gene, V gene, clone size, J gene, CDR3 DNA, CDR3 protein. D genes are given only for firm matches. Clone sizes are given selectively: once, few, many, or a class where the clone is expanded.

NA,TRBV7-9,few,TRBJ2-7,TGTGCCAGCAGCAATGACAGGAGCGGCCTCTACGAGCAGTACTTC,CASSNDRSGLYEQYF
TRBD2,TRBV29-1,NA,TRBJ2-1,TGCAGCTCTCCGGGCCCTAGCGGGAGGGTCAGTGAGCAGTTCTTC,CSSPGPSGRVSEQFF
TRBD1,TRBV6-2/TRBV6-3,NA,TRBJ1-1,TGTGCCAGCAGTCACCCGGGACAGGGGGTCGGGAACACTGAAGCTTTCTTT,CASSHPGQGVGNTEAFF
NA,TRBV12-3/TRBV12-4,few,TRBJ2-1,TGTGCCAGCAGACAACTAGCTAAAGCGGCCTACAATGAGCAGTTCTTC,CASRQLAKAAYNEQFF
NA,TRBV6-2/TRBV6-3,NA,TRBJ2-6,TGTGCCAGCAGTTACGACGCCTCTGGGGCCAACGTCCTGACTTTC,CASSYDASGANVLTF
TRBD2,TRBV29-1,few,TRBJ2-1,TGCAGCGTTGATTCTCGCGGGGGGGCCTTCGATGAGCAGTTCTTC,CSVDSRGGAFDEQFF
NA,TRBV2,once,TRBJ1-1,TGTGCCAGCAGTCTAAGCGGGGTGGAACAGAGGAACACTGAAGCTTTCTTT,CASSLSGVEQRNTEAFF
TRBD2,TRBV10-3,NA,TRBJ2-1,TGTGCCATCAGTGGGGGACTAGCGGGACCCTACAATGAGCAGTTCTTC,CAISGGLAGPYNEQFF
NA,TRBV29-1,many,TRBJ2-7,TGCAGCGTCCACCGGGGTGTAGCGCAGTACTTC,CSVHRGVAQYF
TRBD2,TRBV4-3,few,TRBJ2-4,TGCGCCAGCAGCCAAGGAGGAGCGGGAGGGCCGGGCATTCAGTACTTC,CASSQGGAGGPGIQYF
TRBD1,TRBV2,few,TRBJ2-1,TGTGCCAGCAGGGACAGGGAAATCAATGAGCAGTTCTTC,CASRDREINEQFF
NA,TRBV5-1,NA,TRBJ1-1,TGCGCCAGCAGCTTGAGCAGCCCCTACACTGAAGCTTTCTTT,CASSLSSPYTEAFF
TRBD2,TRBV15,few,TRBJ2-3,TGTGCCACCAGCAGAGGCTTAGCGGGGGGCACAGATACGCAGTATTTT,CATSRGLAGGTDTQYF
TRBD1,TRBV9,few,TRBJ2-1,TGTGCCAGCAGCGTAGAGGGGGCTCGCAATGAGCAGTTCTTC,CASSVEGARNEQFF
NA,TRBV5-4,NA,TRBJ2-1,TGTGCCAGCAGCTTGGAAGGGCAACTAGCTGTAGAGCAGTTCTTC,CASSLEGQLAVEQFF
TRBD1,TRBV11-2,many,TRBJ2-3,TGTGCCAGCAGCTTGAGGACAGGACAATGGGATACGCAGTATTTT,CASSLRTGQWDTQYF
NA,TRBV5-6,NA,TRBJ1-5,TGTGCCAGCAGCTTACGTCGATCACAGGCCGGCAATCAGCCCCAGCATTTT,CASSLRRSQAGNQPQHF
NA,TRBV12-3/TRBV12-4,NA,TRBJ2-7,TGTGCCAGCAGTATAGGGATCGACTACGAGCAGTACTTC,CASSIGIDYEQYF
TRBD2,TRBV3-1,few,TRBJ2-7,TGTGCCAGCAGCCATGGGACTAGCGGGGGCGGGGAGCAGTACTTC,CASSHGTSGGGEQYF
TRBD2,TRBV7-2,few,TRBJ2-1,TGTGCCAGCAGCGGTAGCGGGAGTCCACTCAATGAGCAGTTCTTC,CASSGSGSPLNEQFF
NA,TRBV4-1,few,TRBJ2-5,TGCGCCAGCAGCCTGAAAGGCGAGACCCAGTACTTC,CASSLKGETQYF
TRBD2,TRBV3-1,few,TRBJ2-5,TGTGCCAGCAGCCAAGACCGGGACTACCCCCAAGAGACCCAGTACTTC,CASSQDRDYPQETQYF
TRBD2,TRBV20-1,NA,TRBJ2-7,TGCAGTGCTAGAGATCTTCGGGGAGGGGCCTCCTACGAGCAGTACTTC,CSARDLRGGASYEQYF
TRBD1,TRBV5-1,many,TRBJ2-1,TGCGCCAGCAGCTTGGGGACAGGGGGTCACTACAATGAGCAGTTCTTC,CASSLGTGGHYNEQFF
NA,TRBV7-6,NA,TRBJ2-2,TGTGCCAGCAGCGTCCCAGGGGGGGGCGACACCGGGGAGCTGTTTTTT,CASSVPGGGDTGELFF
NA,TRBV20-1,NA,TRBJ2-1,TGCAGTCCAAGGGGAAGGGGCTACAATGAGCAGTTCTTC,CSPRGRGYNEQFF
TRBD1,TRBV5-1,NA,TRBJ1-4,TGCGCCAGCAGCTTGAAACGGGGGACAGCGATTTCAACTAATGAAAAACTGTTTTTT,CASSLKRGTAISTNEKLFF
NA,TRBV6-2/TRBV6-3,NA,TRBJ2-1,TGTGCCAGCAGTTGGGGCAGGCATGAGCAGTTCTTC,CASSWGRHEQFF
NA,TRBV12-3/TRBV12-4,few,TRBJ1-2,TGTGCCAGCAGATCGGACAGCCCAGGTGGCTACACCTTC,CASRSDSPGGYTF
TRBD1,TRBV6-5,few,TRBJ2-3,TGTGCCAGCAGTCCCGACAGGGGGTTTACAGATACGCAGTATTTT,CASSPDRGFTDTQYF
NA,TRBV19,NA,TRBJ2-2,TGTGCCAGTAGCACGGGGAGCACCGGGGAGCTGTTTTTT,CASSTGSTGELFF
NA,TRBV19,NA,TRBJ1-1,TGTGCCAGTAGTAGAGTGACGGTTATGAACACTGAAGCTTTCTTT,CASSRVTVMNTEAFF
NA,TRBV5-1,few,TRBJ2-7,TGCGCCAGCAGCTTGGGGGCAGGTGGGGTCTACGAGCAGTACTTC,CASSLGAGGVYEQYF
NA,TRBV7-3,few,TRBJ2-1,TGTGCCAGCAGCTTAACCACGTCGACTAGCAATGAGCAGTTCTTC,CASSLTTSTSNEQFF
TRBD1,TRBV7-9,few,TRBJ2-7,TGTGCCAGCAGCCCAGACCCGGGACAGAGCTCCTACGAGCAGTACTTC,CASSPDPGQSSYEQYF
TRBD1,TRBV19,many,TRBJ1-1,TGTGCCAGTAGTAACACAGGGGTCACTGAAGCTTTCTTT,CASSNTGVTEAFF
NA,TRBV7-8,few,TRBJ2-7,TGTGCCAGCAGCTTATGGTACGAGCAGTACTTC,CASSLWYEQYF
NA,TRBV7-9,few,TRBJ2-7,TGTGCCAGCAGCCACGACACACGCCCCTACGAGCAGTACTTC,CASSHDTRPYEQYF
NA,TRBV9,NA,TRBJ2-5,TGTGCCAGCAGCACCCAGGTCATGGAGGTAGAAGAGACCCAGTACTTC,CASSTQVMEVEETQYF
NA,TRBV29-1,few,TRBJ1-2,TGCAGCGTTGTGGGGGATGGCTACACCTTC,CSVVGDGYTF
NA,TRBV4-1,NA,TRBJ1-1,TGCGCCAGCAGCCAAGAAGGTCGTCAGGGGGCTTTCTTT,CASSQEGRQGAFF
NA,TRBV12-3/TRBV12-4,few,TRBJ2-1,TGTGCCAGCAGGACCGAACAGGGGAACCCTCGAGCGGGGAGCTCCTACAATGAGCAGTTCTTC,CASRTEQGNPRAGSSYNEQFF
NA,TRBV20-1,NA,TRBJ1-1,TGCAGTGCTCTAGAGAACACTGAAGCTTTCTTT,CSALENTEAFF
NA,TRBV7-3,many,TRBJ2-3,TGTGCCAGCAGCTGGGGGATGGCAGATACGCAGTATTTT,CASSWGMADTQYF
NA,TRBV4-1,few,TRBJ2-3,TGCGCCAGCAGCCAAGCGTCCGGTCCAGATACGCAGTATTTT,CASSQASGPDTQYF
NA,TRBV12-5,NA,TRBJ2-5,TGTGCTAGCACCGGGAGAAACCAAGAGACCCAGTACTTC,CASTGRNQETQYF
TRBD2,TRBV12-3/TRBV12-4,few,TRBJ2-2,TGTGCCAGCAGCCCGGGACTAGCGGGGGGGCCAACCGGGGAGCTGTTTTTT,CASSPGLAGGPTGELFF
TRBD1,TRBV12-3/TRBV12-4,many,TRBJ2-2,TGTGCCAGCAGTAGACAGGGGGCGAACGGGGAGCTGTTTTTT,CASSRQGANGELFF
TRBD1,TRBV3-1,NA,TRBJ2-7,TGTGCCAGCAGCCAAGATCGTCAACAGGGGGCCTACGAGCAGTACTTC,CASSQDRQQGAYEQYF
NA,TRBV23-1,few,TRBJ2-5,TGCGCCAGCAGTCAATCTTACCAAGAGACCCAGTACTTC,CASSQSYQETQYF
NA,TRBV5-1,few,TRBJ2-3,TGCGCCAGCAGCTGGCTAGCGACCAGCACAGATACGCAGTATTTT,CASSWLATSTDTQYF
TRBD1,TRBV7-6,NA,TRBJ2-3,TGTGCCAGCAGCTTAGTTACGGGACAGGGATATGGAGATACGCAGTATTTT,CASSLVTGQGYGDTQYF
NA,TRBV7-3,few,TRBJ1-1,TGTGCCAGCAGCTTACCCAGGGGAGAAGCTTTCTTT,CASSLPRGEAFF
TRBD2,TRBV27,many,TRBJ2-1,TGTGCCAGCAGTCCCCGACTAGCGGGGCGCAATGAGCAGTTCTTC,CASSPRLAGRNEQFF
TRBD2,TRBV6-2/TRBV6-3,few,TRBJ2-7,TGTGCCAGAGCTGTTGGCGGGAGGTCCTACGAGCAGTACTTC,CARAVGGRSYEQYF
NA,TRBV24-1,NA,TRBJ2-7,TGTGCCACCGGCTCGAACTCCTACGAGCAGTACTTC,CATGSNSYEQYF
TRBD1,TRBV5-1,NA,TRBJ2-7,TGCGCCAGCAGCGCCGGACAGGGCGGCTACGAGCAGTACTTC,CASSAGQGGYEQYF